This T cell receptor (beta chain) was sequenced in a study of cytomegalovirus exposure and HLA in healthy donors. Overall study context: Unique TCR beta sequences numbering about 100 million came from 150 million to 200 million T cells in an earlier analysis. When fewer than 500 donors were genotyped, about 81% of them were found to fall in the Caucasian-associated ancestry cluster. Regarding the study as a whole: Later analysis found that TCR beta chains associated with HLA were more clonally expanded than other, equally common chains. Later work found that TCR association rates differed between HLA loci; DRB1 had the most and HLA-C the fewest.

The PCR used 60 Vbeta and 13 Jbeta primers. Generated by immunoSEQ multiplex PCR, the TCRdb table keeps only in-frame clones and is missing some. The sample has hundreds of thousands of clones; 80% to 85% are singletons. A remark on this clone: Its antigen is unknown.

V was shortened by 0 bases and J by 3 bases, with 12 bases between the two germline ends. The germline gives CDR1 SGHRS, CDR2 YFSETQ. The CDR3 has 16 amino acids. Sequenced input: PBMCs. The TCR originated in a boy aged 2 to 10 in good health and CMV-seronegative. The chain links TRBV5-1 to TRBJ1-4; the D gene is possibly TRBD1 (6 bases). The CDR3 loop reads CASSLGQGTANEKLFF. CDR3 coding DNA: TGCGCCAGCAGCTTGGGGCAGGGGACGGCTAATGAAAAACTGTTTTTT.